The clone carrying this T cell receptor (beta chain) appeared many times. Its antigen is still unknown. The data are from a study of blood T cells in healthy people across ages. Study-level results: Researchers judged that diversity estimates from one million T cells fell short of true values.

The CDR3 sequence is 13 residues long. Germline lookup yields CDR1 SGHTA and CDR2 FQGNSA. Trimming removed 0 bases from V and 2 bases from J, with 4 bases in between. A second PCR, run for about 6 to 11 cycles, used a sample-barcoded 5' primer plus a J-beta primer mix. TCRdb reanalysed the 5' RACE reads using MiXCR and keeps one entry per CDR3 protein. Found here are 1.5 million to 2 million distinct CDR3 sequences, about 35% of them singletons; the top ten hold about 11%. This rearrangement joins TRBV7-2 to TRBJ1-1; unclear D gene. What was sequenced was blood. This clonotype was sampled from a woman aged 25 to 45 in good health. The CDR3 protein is CASSLAPNTEAFF. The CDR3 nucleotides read TGTGCCAGCAGCTTAGCGCCAAACACTGAAGCTTTCTTT.